These 25 T cell receptor beta chains came from one sample sequenced in a study of blood T cell repertoires in COVID-19. Method: immunoSEQ multiplex PCR; TCRdb's copy keeps in-frame clones and lacks some. The sample lists 250,000 to 350,000 clones, about nine tenths occurring once. The specimen sequenced was peripheral blood. Source of these receptors: a woman aged 55 to 70 with acute or convalescent COVID-19.

This clone has just a few counts. The rearrangement uses TRBV12-3 or TRBV12-4 and TRBJ2-3; D is unresolved. With 6 bases removed from V and 3 bases from J, the gap between germline ends came to 10 bases. This CDR3 is 13 amino acids long. This chain's CDR3 is CASSRGRTDTQYF. The CDR3 region has the DNA TGTGCCAGCAGCCGTGGTAGAACAGATACGCAGTATTTT.

This chain joins TRBV11-2 and TRBJ2-7; the D gene is possibly TRBD2 (6 bases). Between the trimmed V and J ends, which lost 1 base and 5 bases, there was a span of 15 bases. CDR1 and CDR2 from the germline V gene are SGHAT and FQNNGV. This CDR3 spans 15 amino acids. The CDR3 is CASSLVAGRSHEQYF. CDR3 DNA sequence: TGTGCCAGCAGCTTAGTGGCGGGGAGGTCCCACGAGCAGTACTTC.

V gene TRBV4-1 combines with J gene TRBJ1-2, with no clear D. The germline V gene encodes CDR1 MGHRA and CDR2 YSYEKL. CDR3 length equals 15 residues. The V gene lost 2 bases and the J gene lost 6 bases, with 16 bases spanning the gap. CDR3 sequence (DNA): TGCGCCAGCAGCCAATTTCGGGGAGGGATCCATGGCTACACCTTC. Protein product: CASSQFRGGIHGYTF.

The chain combines TRBV10-1 with TRBJ2-2; 14 nucleotides line up with TRBD2. Germline V gene data show CDR1 as WNHNN and CDR2 as SYGVQD (reference sequence). Unmatched junction bases numbered 5, after V lost 2 bases and J lost 0 bases. CDR3 length: 19 amino acids. In nucleotides, the CDR3 is TGCGCCAGCAGTGAGGGACTAGCGGGGGGTAACTCGAACACCGGGGAGCTGTTTTTT. Protein: CASSEGLAGGNSNTGELFF.

The J gene is TRBJ2-7, the V gene TRBV5-6, with TRBD1 as a possible D gene (5 bases). CDR3 size: 13 residues. In germline, CDR1 is SGHDT, CDR2 YYEEEE. Trimming cost V 0 bases and J 7 bases, with 11 bases left between them. In nucleotides, the CDR3 is TGTGCCAGCAGCTTGGGGCACCCAGGGGAGCAGTACTTC. It codes for CASSLGHPGEQYF. Full variable domain (remainder filled in from reference TRBV5-6 and TRBJ2-7): DAGVTQSPTHLIKTRGQQVTLRCSPKSGHDTVSWYQQALGQGPQFIFQYYEEEERQRGNFPDRFSGHQFPNYSSELNVNALLLGDSALYLCASSLGHPGEQYFGPGTRLTVT.

The gene calls are TRBV23-1 and TRBJ2-7; 9 bases map to TRBD1. TRBV23-1 is an ORF; its function is uncertain. The CDR3 covers 16 residues. V lost 2 bases to trimming and J lost 1 base; unmatched junction nucleotides: 6. CDR3 loop: CASSQPDRGGSYEQYF. CDR3 coding DNA: TGCGCCAGCAGTCAACCCGACAGGGGGGGGTCCTACGAGCAGTACTTC.

J is TRBJ1-4 and V is TRBV4-1; 8 bases fit TRBD1. The germline V gene encodes CDR1 MGHRA and CDR2 YSYEKL. Germline trimming cut 0 bases from V and 6 bases from J; bases unmatched to any gene: 9. The CDR3 has 17 residues. This CDR3 reads CASSQEGTGRVYEKLFF. CDR3 sequence (DNA): TGCGCCAGCAGCCAAGAAGGGACAGGAAGGGTTTATGAAAAACTGTTTTTT.

The CDR3 region has the DNA TGTGCCAGCAGTTCCGAAGGGGGTGCCCAAGAGACCCAGTACTTC. It yields the protein CASSSEGGAQETQYF. The chain combines TRBV28 with TRBJ2-5; TRBD1 might be the D (6 bases). The CDR3 extends over 15 amino acids. Trimming removed 4 bases from V and 1 base from J, with 13 bases in between. Germline loops: CDR1 MDHEN, CDR2 SYDVKM.

The V call is TRBV3-1 (or the pseudogene TRBV3-2), the J call TRBJ2-7; 10 bases are shared with TRBD1. In germline, CDR1 is LGHDT, CDR2 YNNKEL (reference sequence). The ends lost 5 bases at V and 7 bases at J; junction bases unmatched: 11. The CDR3 contains 15 residues. The CDR3 loop is CASSARDRGRWEQYF. The CDR3 DNA reads TGTGCCAGCAGCGCCAGGGACAGGGGTCGGTGGGAGCAGTACTTC.

The genes are TRBV18 and TRBJ1-3; no clear D. The V gene's germline CDR1 is KGHSH and CDR2 LQKENI. Trimming cost V 2 bases and J 0 bases, with 8 bases left between them. CDR3 length: 15 residues. The CDR3 coding sequence is TGTGCCAGCTCACCAGCCGAGAGCTCTGGAAACACCATATATTTT. It specifies CASSPAESSGNTIYF.

The CDR3 sequence: CASSLDRRETQYF. CDR3 nucleotides: TGCGCCAGCAGCCTCGACAGGCGGGAGACCCAGTACTTC. The V gene is TRBV5-1, the J gene TRBJ2-5, with D tentatively TRBD1 (6 bases). Germline CDR1 and CDR2: SGHRS and YFSETQ. The CDR3 extends over 13 amino acids. V was trimmed by 4 bases and J by 5 bases, leaving 12 bases between them.

The rearrangement uses TRBV6-6 and TRBJ2-7; 10 positions agree with TRBD2. Germline V lookup: CDR1 MNHNY, CDR2 SVGAGI (reference sequence). The V segment lost 6 bases and the J segment 3 bases; nucleotides outside the gene matches: 5. This CDR3 spans 14 amino acids. The CDR3: CASSPGLADYEQYF. CDR3 DNA: TGTGCCAGCAGCCCCGGACTAGCGGACTACGAGCAGTACTTC.

As DNA, the CDR3 is TGTGCCAGCAGCCCTAGACTAGCCTCAGATACGCAGTATTTT. Translation: CASSPRLASDTQYF. The rearrangement uses TRBV3-1 (or the pseudogene TRBV3-2) and TRBJ2-3, with 7 bases aligning to TRBD2. CDR1 is LGHDT and CDR2 is YNNKEL in the germline V gene (reference sequence). This CDR3 contains 14 residues. J lost 4 bases, V lost 4 bases, and 5 bases had no gene match.

The chain uses TRBV6-2 or TRBV6-3 and TRBJ1-1, with a weak D call TRBD1 (6 bases). V lost 0 bases and J 1 base, leaving 6 bases between the germline ends. Germline CDR1 MNHEY, CDR2 SVGEGT. The CDR3 is 14 amino acids. The CDR3 region is CASSYSTGNTEAFF. As DNA, the CDR3 is TGTGCCAGCAGTTACTCGACAGGGAACACTGAAGCTTTCTTT.

This chain links TRBV7-5 with TRBJ1-1; the table gives TRBD1 as D, unverified against the DNA. TRBV7-5 is flagged as a pseudogene. CDR3 size: 12 residues. CDR3 sequence (DNA): TGTGTCAGCAGCGGGGCGAACACTGAAGCTTTCTTT. This translates into CVSSGANTEAFF.

The chain combines TRBV6-1 with TRBJ1-6; D remains ambiguous. V was pared by 1 base and J by 5 bases, with 9 bases between. This CDR3 contains 15 residues. Germline CDR1 reads MNHNS; CDR2 reads SASEGT. The DNA for the CDR3 is TGTGCCAGCAGTGAAGGGCTGGCAGATAATTCACCCCTCCACTTT. Residues: CASSEGLADNSPLHF.

This chain joins TRBV24-1 and TRBJ1-1; a weak D match, TRBD1 (5 bases). Germline V gene lookup returns CDR1 KGHDR and CDR2 SFDVKD. CDR3 length: 14 residues. V was clipped by 11 bases and J by 0 bases, with 15 bases between them. CDR3 amino acids: CANSFRALNTEAFF. CDR3 nucleotides: TGTGCCAACTCCTTCAGGGCCCTGAACACTGAAGCTTTCTTT.

CDR3 nucleotide sequence: TGTGCCAGTAGAGGGGGCAATGGGGCCAACGTCCTGACTTTC. Its protein is CASRGGNGANVLTF. The gene calls are TRBV6-5 and TRBJ2-6; 7 positions match TRBD1. The CDR3 contains 14 residues. Germline CDR1 and CDR2: MNHEY and SVGAGI. The trim removed 9 bases at V and 3 bases at J, leaving 5 bases unmatched.

This chain connects TRBV11-2 to TRBJ2-1, with D possibly being TRBD1 (6 bases). V was pared by 2 bases and J by 4 bases, with 18 bases between. Germline values: CDR1 SGHAT, CDR2 FQNNGV. This CDR3 spans 17 amino acids. CDR3 protein: CASSLHDRSGPYNEQFF. DNA of the CDR3: TGTGCCAGCAGCTTACACGACAGGTCGGGCCCTTACAATGAGCAGTTCTTC. Full variable domain (missing parts from reference TRBV11-2 and TRBJ2-1): EAGVAQSPRYKIIEKRQSVAFWCNPISGHATLYWYQQILGQGPKLLIQFQNNGVVDDSQLPKDRFSAERLKGVDSTLKIQPAKLEDSAVYLCASSLHDRSGPYNEQFFGPGTRLTVL.

CDR3 DNA: TGTGCCAGCACGGCACTAGGTCCAAGCTCCTACGAGCAGTACTTC. Its protein is CASTALGPSSYEQYF. The chain uses TRBV6-5 and TRBJ2-7; a weak D match, TRBD2 (5 bases). Trimming cost V 7 bases and J 0 bases, with 16 bases left between them. This CDR3 region has 15 residues. In germline, CDR1 is MNHEY, CDR2 SVGAGI.

This clone appeared once. V usage is TRBV18 and J usage is TRBJ2-7; 7 bases fit TRBD2. CDR3 length: 14 residues. Germline values: CDR1 KGHSH, CDR2 LQKENI. V was pared by 3 bases and J by 3 bases, with 5 bases of the junction left unmatched. CDR3 in amino acids: CASSPSGEGYEQYF. In nucleotides, the CDR3 is TGTGCCAGCTCACCGTCGGGGGAGGGCTACGAGCAGTACTTC.

The chain recombines TRBV7-3 with TRBJ2-2, with a possible D match to TRBD1 (6 bases). The CDR3 covers 18 residues. V gave up 5 bases and J gave up 5 bases, with 24 bases separating them. Germline values: CDR1 SGHTA, CDR2 FQGTGA. CDR3 bases: TGTGCCAGCAGCCTCACCCGCACAGGGTCCGGACAGACCGGGGAGCTGTTTTTT. As protein: CASSLTRTGSGQTGELFF. The variable domain in full, with the rest retrieved from reference TRBV7-3 and TRBJ2-2, is GAGVSQTPSNKVTEKGKYVELRCDPISGHTALYWYRQSLGQGPEFLIYFQGTGAADDSGLPNDRFFAVRPEGSVSTLKIQRTERGDSAVYLCASSLTRTGSGQTGELFFGEGSRLTVL.

The chain couples TRBV5-1 to TRBJ2-7; 7 nucleotides line up with TRBD2. CDR1 and CDR2 (germline): SGHRS, YFSETQ. V lost 2 bases to trimming and J lost 5 bases; unmatched junction nucleotides: 4. CDR3 length: 13 amino acids. CDR3 bases: TGCGCCAGCAGCTTCGGGGGGTCCGACGAGCAGTACTTC. Translation gives CASSFGGSDEQYF.

This sequence joins TRBV6-5 and TRBJ1-2; D is possibly TRBD1 (6 bases). Germline CDR1 and CDR2: MNHEY and SVGAGI. V lost 6 bases and J lost 7, with 15 bases in between. CDR3 size: 13 residues. The CDR3 region has the DNA TGTGCCAGCAGAGGAACAGGGTTTGCTGGCTACACCTTC. This codes for CASRGTGFAGYTF.

This chain links TRBV28 with TRBJ1-2, with 7 nucleotides matching TRBD1. In germline, CDR1 is MDHEN, CDR2 SYDVKM. The CDR3 length is 13 residues. Germline trimming cut 3 bases from V and 3 bases from J; bases unmatched to any gene: 1. The chain's CDR3 is CASSLQGDYGYTF. CDR3 sequence (DNA): TGTGCCAGCAGTTTGCAGGGGGACTATGGCTACACCTTC.